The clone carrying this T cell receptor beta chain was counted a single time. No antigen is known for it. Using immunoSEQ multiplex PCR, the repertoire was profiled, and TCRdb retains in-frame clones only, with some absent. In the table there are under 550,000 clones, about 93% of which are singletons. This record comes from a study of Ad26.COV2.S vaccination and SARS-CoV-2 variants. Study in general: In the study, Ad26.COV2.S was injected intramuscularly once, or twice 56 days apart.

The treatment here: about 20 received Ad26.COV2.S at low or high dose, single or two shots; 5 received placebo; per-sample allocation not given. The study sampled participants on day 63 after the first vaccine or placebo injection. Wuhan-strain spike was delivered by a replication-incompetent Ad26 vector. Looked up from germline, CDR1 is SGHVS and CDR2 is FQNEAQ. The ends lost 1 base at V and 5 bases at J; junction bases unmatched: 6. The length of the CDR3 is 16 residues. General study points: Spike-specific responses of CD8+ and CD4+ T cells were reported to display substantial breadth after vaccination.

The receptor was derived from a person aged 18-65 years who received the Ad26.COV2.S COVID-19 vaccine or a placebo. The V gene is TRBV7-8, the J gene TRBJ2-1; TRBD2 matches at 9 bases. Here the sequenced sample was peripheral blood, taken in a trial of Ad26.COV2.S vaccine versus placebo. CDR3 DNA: TGTGCCAGCAGCTTAGTTGTACGCGGGGGGGACAATGAGCAGTTCTTC. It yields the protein CASSLVVRGGDNEQFF. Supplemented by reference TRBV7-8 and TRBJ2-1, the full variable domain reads GAGVSQSPRYKVAKRGQDVALRCDPISGHVSLFWYQQALGQGPEFLTYFQNEAQLDKSGLPSDRFFAERPEGSVSTLKIQRTQQEDSAVYLCASSLVVRGGDNEQFFGPGTRLTVL.